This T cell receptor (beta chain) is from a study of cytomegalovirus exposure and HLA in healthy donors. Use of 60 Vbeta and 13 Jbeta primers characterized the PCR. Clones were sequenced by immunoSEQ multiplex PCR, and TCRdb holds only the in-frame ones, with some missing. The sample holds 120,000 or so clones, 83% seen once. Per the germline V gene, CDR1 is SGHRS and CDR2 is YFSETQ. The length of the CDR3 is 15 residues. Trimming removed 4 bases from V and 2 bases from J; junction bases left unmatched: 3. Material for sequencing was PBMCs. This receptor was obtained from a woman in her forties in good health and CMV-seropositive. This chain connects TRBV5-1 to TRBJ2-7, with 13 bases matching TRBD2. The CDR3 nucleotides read TGCGCCAGCAGCGCGGGACTAGCGGGAACCTACGAGCAGTACTTC. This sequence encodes CASSAGLAGTYEQYF.